The sequence of this T cell receptor (beta chain) was determined in a study of blood T cell repertoires in COVID-19 (dated by TCRdb to between 2020 and 2021). About the full investigation: The collaborator samples originated in the United States, Italy and Spain and spanned the acute and convalescent phases of COVID-19. Sample metadata almost always included a de-identified subject ID, COVID-19 status, age in years and sex. Where available, HLA class I and class II types were taken from metadata supplied by the sample provider and were not determined by assay-based typing. The samples were drawn from two sources: the first 160 participants of the ongoing ImmuneRACE study, and 1,000 to 1,500 subjects contributed by 6 global collaborators. Subjects who had been exposed to COVID-19, were actively infected with it, or had recovered from it provided the deeply sampled blood TCRbeta repertoires that made up the dataset. The repertoires were made available in a free public database intended to serve as a resource for research on the immune response to SARS-CoV-2. The material from the prospective study consisted of cDNA or gDNA derived from T cells, B-cell-depleted T cells, or PBMCs. Summary of the overall study and its limitations: The amount of clinical and demographic metadata varied by source and participant and was provided uncurated.

Whole blood was collected in K2EDTA tubes by collaborating institutions according to the institutions' own protocols. Collaborator samples were shipped for TCRbeta analysis as frozen whole blood, isolated PBMCs, or DNA extracted from either sample type. Clipping removes 6 bases from V and 4 bases from J, with 6 as the unmatched junction base count. From cysteine to phenylalanine, the CDR3 is 14 amino acids long. Only the CDR3 DNA is retained, 42 bases long and in frame from the first base. CDR1 and CDR2 are drawn from the germline V gene: MDHEN, SYDVKM. Remarks on this clone: The antigen it recognizes is unknown. Qualities for individual bases were not recorded, and no much larger clone is one base off.

The immunoSEQ Assay, a bias-controlled multiplex PCR, was used to amplify TCRbeta CDR3 regions from genomic DNA. Turning to the authors' computational methods: The number of nucleated cells in each sample was estimated by amplification of reference gene primers within the assay. To quantify the absolute abundance of each unique TCRbeta CDR3 rearrangement, sequence reads were collapsed and filtered. For each sample, productive Simpson clonality was calculated as the square root of Simpson's diversity index over productive rearrangements. The clones in this table, taken by TCRdb from immuneACCESS, are in-frame only. Not every clone is retained; where verified, under half of the shortfall comes from an unresolved V gene, and the cause of the rest is unknown. V and J calls and clone size are those listed in that table; D and trimming were worked out from the DNA. In all, the sample holds roughly 49,000 clones, and about 71% of those were seen once. 8.8% of the sample is in the top ten clones.

The sample was peripheral blood. The source of this sequence is an older woman with acute or convalescent COVID-19. The V gene is TRBV28 and the J gene is TRBJ1-1; TRBD1 aligns with 9 central bases. The sequenced DNA: TGTGCCAGCAGAACACAGGGGGCAGGCACTGAAGCTTTCTTT. This codes for CASRTQGAGTEAFF. Where the CDR3 stops, the reference TRBV28 and TRBJ1-1 genes take over; the full variable domain is DVKVTQSSRYLVKRTGEKVFLECVQDMDHENMFWYRQDPGLGLRLIYFSYDVKMKEKGDIPEGYSVSREKKERFSLILESASTNQTSMYLCASRTQGAGTEAFFGQGTRLTVV.